The 20 T cell receptor beta chains in this list originate from one sample, sequenced in a study of cytomegalovirus exposure and HLA in healthy donors (dated by TCRdb to about 2017). The library came from the immunoSEQ multiplex PCR assay. The multiplex PCR relied on a mix of 60 forward primers for TCR Vbeta segments and 13 reverse primers for TCR Jbeta segments. TCRdb retrieved this table from immuneACCESS and kept in-frame rearrangements only. Not all clones are present; in checked studies, unresolved V genes account for under half, and no reason is known for the remainder. The sample has some 110,000 clones on record, under 85% of them singletons. The ten largest clonotypes hold around 1.3% of the sample. Input material: PBMCs. These receptors were taken from a man aged 25-45 years in good health and CMV-seronegative.

This clone turned up a few times. The chain links TRBV10-3 to TRBJ1-1, with TRBD1 matching 9 bases. V shed 9 bases, J shed 2 bases, and the junction held 4 bases outside the gene matches. This CDR3 spans 13 amino acids. Germline V gives CDR1 ENHRY, CDR2 SYGVKD. The CDR3 loop is CAMHRGLNTEAFF. CDR3 bases: TGTGCCATGCACAGGGGGCTTAACACTGAAGCTTTCTTT.

This clone was counted only a few times. V is TRBV5-8 and J is TRBJ2-2; tentative D call: TRBD2 (5 bases). The germline CDR1 and CDR2 sequences are SGHTS and YDEGEE. Trimming shortened V by 7 bases and J by 0 bases, and 16 bases separated the two germline ends. This CDR3 spans 16 amino acids. The CDR3 DNA reads TGTGCCAGCTTCCAGGAGGTCCTAGCGAACACCGGGGAGCTGTTTTTT. Translated, it gives CASFQEVLANTGELFF.

This clone was found a few times. The CDR3 nucleotides are TGTGCCAGCAATAGCCGGACTGAAGCTTTCTTT. Translation: CASNSRTEAFF. The genes are TRBV6-6 and TRBJ1-1; no clear D. CDR3 length equals 11 residues. CDR1 and CDR2 (germline): MNHNY, SVGAGI (reference sequence). The V gene lost 7 bases and the J gene lost 5 bases, with 8 bases spanning the gap.

The chain employs TRBV9 and TRBJ2-7; 12 nucleotides match TRBD2. The ends lost 4 bases at V and 4 bases at J; junction bases unmatched: 6. Germline values: CDR1 SGDLS, CDR2 YYNGEE. The CDR3 has 15 residues. CDR3 sequence (DNA): TGTGCCAGCAGCCCAGGGACTAGCGGGTTATACGAGCAGTACTTC. As protein: CASSPGTSGLYEQYF.

The chain is built from TRBV7-2 and TRBJ1-2, with a tentative D call TRBD1 (5 bases). Trimming took off 2 bases at V and 5 bases at J, with 15 bases between the two ends. CDR3 length: 15 residues. Per the germline V gene, CDR1 is SGHTA and CDR2 is FQGNSA. CDR3 nucleotide sequence: TGTGCCAGCAGCTTAATCGAGGCAGGGCAATATGGCTACACCTTC. This translates into CASSLIEAGQYGYTF. Full variable domain (rest looked up from reference TRBV7-2 and TRBJ1-2): GAGVSQSPSNKVTEKGKDVELRCDPISGHTALYWYRQSLGQGLEFLIYFQGNSAPDKSGLPSDRFSAERTGGSVSTLTIQRTQQEDSAVYLCASSLIEAGQYGYTFGSGTRLTVV.

The rearrangement uses TRBV7-8 and TRBJ2-1; the D is unclear. Trimming removed 5 bases at V and 12 bases at J, with 20 bases between. Germline V CDR1 and CDR2: SGHVS, FQNEAQ. CDR3 length: 14 amino acids. CDR3 protein: CASSPSTLSSVQFF. The CDR3 DNA follows: TGTGCCAGCAGCCCCAGCACCCTTAGCTCCGTGCAGTTCTTC.

This clone was found a few times. The chain carries TRBV9 and TRBJ1-4, with no clear D. The V gene lost 4 bases and the J gene lost 3 bases, with 10 bases spanning the gap. CDR3 length: 14 amino acids. Germline CDR1 is SGDLS and CDR2 is YYNGEE. DNA of the CDR3: TGTGCCAGCAGCCTTGGGCTTTCTAATGAAAAACTGTTTTTT. It yields the protein CASSLGLSNEKLFF.

Only one count was recorded for this clone. This chain connects TRBV19 to TRBJ1-2; 9 nucleotides match TRBD1. Germline-derived CDR1 and CDR2 are LNHDA and SQIVND (reference sequence). V lost 5 bases and J lost 8; bases outside the gene matches: 15. The CDR3 runs to 16 residues. The CDR3 DNA reads as TGTGCCAGTAGTTCGGTACCCGGGGACAGGGCCAGCGGCTACACCTTC. Amino acid sequence: CASSSVPGDRASGYTF. Full variable domain (outside the CDR3, taken from reference TRBV19 and TRBJ1-2): DGGITQSPKYLFRKEGQNVTLSCEQNLNHDAMYWYRQDPGQGLRLIYYSQIVNDFQKGDIAEGYSVSREKKESFPLTVTSAQKNPTAFYLCASSSVPGDRASGYTFGSGTRLTVV.

The V and J genes are TRBV11-2 and TRBJ2-7; 7 bases map to TRBD1. The CDR3 loop spans 16 amino acids. The V gene's germline CDR1 is SGHAT and CDR2 FQNNGV. After removal of 1 base from V and 0 bases from J, the junction contained 6 bases not matched to a gene. CDR3 nucleotide sequence: TGTGCCAGCAGCTTAGTATCGCAGGGGGTCTCCTACGAGCAGTACTTC. Translated: CASSLVSQGVSYEQYF. The full variable domain, rest sourced from reference TRBV11-2 and TRBJ2-7, is EAGVAQSPRYKIIEKRQSVAFWCNPISGHATLYWYQQILGQGPKLLIQFQNNGVVDDSQLPKDRFSAERLKGVDSTLKIQPAKLEDSAVYLCASSLVSQGVSYEQYFGPGTRLTVT.

The chain uses TRBV18 and TRBJ1-1; 9 bases are shared with TRBD1. The trim removed 4 bases at V and 0 bases at J, leaving 3 bases unmatched. CDR3 length: 15 residues. The V gene's germline CDR1 is KGHSH and CDR2 LQKENI. CDR3 bases: TGTGCCAGCTCACTAAGGACAGGGGTGAACACTGAAGCTTTCTTT. Its translation: CASSLRTGVNTEAFF.

This chain joins TRBV6-6 and TRBJ2-7; 11 bases agree with TRBD1. CDR1 MNHNY and CDR2 SVGAGI come from the germline V gene (reference sequence). This CDR3 contains 15 residues. V shed 8 bases and J 4 bases; nucleotides not matched to a gene: 10. The CDR3 spells CASGFWTGGSYEQYF. The DNA of the CDR3 is TGTGCCAGCGGATTTTGGACAGGGGGCTCGTACGAGCAGTACTTC.

This chain connects TRBV6-1 to TRBJ1-2, with TRBD1 matching 11 bases. The CDR3 length is 17 residues. J was trimmed by 4 bases and V by 3 bases; bases with no gene match: 10. In germline, CDR1 is MNHNS, CDR2 SASEGT. CDR3 sequence (DNA): TGTGCCAGCAGTGATCAACCGGGACAGGGGGTCTTCTATGGCTACACCTTC. Translating it yields CASSDQPGQGVFYGYTF.

The gene calls are TRBV6-1 and TRBJ1-1; D unresolved. The CDR3 covers 12 residues. Between the trimmed V and J ends, which lost 7 bases and 8 bases, there was a span of 14 bases. Germline CDR1 reads MNHNS; CDR2 reads SASEGT. DNA for the CDR3: TGTGCCAGCAAGTTCACACGCCTCGAAGCTTTCTTT. This encodes CASKFTRLEAFF.

This clone was observed once. The rearrangement uses TRBV27 and TRBJ1-1, with a possible D match to TRBD1 (6 bases). The germline V gene encodes CDR1 MNHEY and CDR2 SMNVEV (reference sequence). V lost 8 bases and J 8 bases, leaving 12 bases between the germline ends. The CDR3 runs to 11 residues. The CDR3 reads CASRQGTEAFF. DNA of the CDR3: TGTGCCAGCCGGCAGGGGACAGAAGCTTTCTTT.

J is TRBJ1-1 and V is TRBV6-5, with 8 bases aligning to TRBD1. CDR3 length: 16 amino acids. Trimming at V came to 3 bases and at J to 1 base, leaving 7 bases not matched to a gene. From germline, CDR1 is MNHEY and CDR2 SVGAGI. Here the CDR3 reads CASSYFIGTGNTEAFF. CDR3 DNA: TGTGCCAGCAGTTATTTTATCGGGACAGGGAACACTGAAGCTTTCTTT.

To note about this clone: Compared with germline, one end of the junction differs, possibly owing to a read error. The rearrangement joins TRBV29-1 to TRBJ1-1, with D perhaps TRBD1 (6 bases). CDR3 length: 14 residues. Germline V CDR1 and CDR2: SQVTM, ANQGSEA. CDR3 protein: CGVQEQGGVTEAFF. As DNA, the CDR3 is TGCGGCGTACAGGAACAGGGTGGTGTCACTGAAGCTTTCTTT.

This clone has just one count. This chain connects TRBV4-1 to TRBJ2-7, with TRBD1 matching over 8 bases. The V gene's germline CDR1 is MGHRA and CDR2 YSYEKL. The CDR3 has 15 residues. The V segment lost 4 bases and the J segment 3 bases; nucleotides outside the gene matches: 8. The CDR3 DNA follows: TGCGCCAGCAGCCGAGCAGGGGGCACGGGCTACGAGCAGTACTTC. Amino acid sequence: CASSRAGGTGYEQYF.

The chain is built from TRBV9 and TRBJ2-7, with TRBD1 identical over 9 bases. CDR3 size: 14 residues. The germline V gene encodes CDR1 SGDLS and CDR2 YYNGEE. V lost 4 bases, J lost 5 bases, and 7 bases stayed unmatched. In nucleotides, the CDR3 is TGTGCCAGCAGCACCTCCGGGACAGGGAACGAGCAGTACTTC. It yields the protein CASSTSGTGNEQYF.

The chain has TRBV19 and TRBJ1-4, with D unclear. Germline CDR1 and CDR2: LNHDA and SQIVND (reference sequence). Trimming pared 3 bases from V and 7 bases from J, leaving 9 bases between. The CDR3 runs to 13 residues. The CDR3 reads CASSISEAEKLFF. CDR3 nucleotide sequence: TGTGCCAGTAGTATTAGTGAAGCTGAAAAACTGTTTTTT. Using reference TRBV19 and TRBJ1-4 for the parts outside the CDR3, the full variable domain is DGGITQSPKYLFRKEGQNVTLSCEQNLNHDAMYWYRQDPGQGLRLIYYSQIVNDFQKGDIAEGYSVSREKKESFPLTVTSAQKNPTAFYLCASSISEAEKLFFGSGTQLSVL.

J is TRBJ1-4 and V is TRBV30; D is unclear. The germline V gene has CDR1 GTSNPN and CDR2 SVGIG (reference sequence). The CDR3 is made up of 12 amino acids. Between the trimmed V and J ends, which lost 2 bases and 8 bases, there was a span of 9 bases. The CDR3 DNA follows: TGTGCCTGGAGTTTATCAGGAGAAAAACTGTTTTTT. Amino acid sequence: CAWSLSGEKLFF.